Each of the 26 T cell receptor beta chains below was sequenced from the same sample in a study of CD8 T cells in ankylosing spondylitis. TCRdb reanalysed the 5' RACE reads using MiXCR and keeps one entry per CDR3 protein. The sample lists some 200,000 distinct CDR3 sequences; around a sixth were seen once. Sequencing was done on a sample of blood, either unsorted or a sorted T cell fraction (not recorded which). These receptors all stem from a male donor aged 10-35 years with ankylosing spondylitis or in good health (not recorded which).

This clonotype was observed many times. The chain employs TRBV20-1 and TRBJ2-1; no clear D gene. Germline CDR1 DFQATT, CDR2 SNEGSKA (reference sequence). V dropped 7 bases and J dropped 3 bases, with 7 bases sitting between them. The CDR3 totals 11 residues. The CDR3 protein is CSVSLYNEQFF. CDR3 sequence (DNA): TGCAGTGTTAGTCTCTACAATGAGCAGTTCTTC.

Points on this clonotype: An end of the junction differs from the germline gene, which may be a read error. The V call is TRBV14, the J call TRBJ2-7; 9 bases are shared with TRBD2. This CDR3 region has 13 residues. From germline, CDR1 is SGHDN and CDR2 FVKESK. This CDR3 is CASSQERGGTSTF. The DNA for the CDR3 is TGTGCCAGCAGCCAAGAACGGGGCGGGACTAGCACCTTC.

This clonotype was counted ten times or more. This chain uses TRBV4-2 with TRBJ1-1, with unresolved D. The CDR3 extends over 15 amino acids. Germline V gene lookup returns CDR1 LGHNA and CDR2 YNFKEQ. The V end was cut by 0 bases, the J end by 0 bases, with 8 bases between. The CDR3 loop reads CASSQDLRMNTEAFF. Written as DNA, the CDR3 is TGTGCCAGCAGCCAAGATCTCAGAATGAACACTGAAGCTTTCTTT.

This clonotype was found many times. The chain joins TRBV15 to TRBJ1-1; 7 nucleotides match TRBD1. Germline-derived CDR1 and CDR2 are LNHNV and YYDKDF (reference sequence). The CDR3 runs 15 residues. Losses at the gene ends were 3 bases for V and 4 bases for J; bases not matched to a gene: 8. CDR3 residues: CATSSTPTGSTEAFF. CDR3 nucleotide sequence: TGTGCCACCAGCAGTACGCCGACAGGGTCCACTGAAGCTTTCTTT.

This clonotype was seen many times. V gene TRBV12-3 or TRBV12-4 combines with J gene TRBJ1-4; the D gene is possibly TRBD1 (6 bases). The V end was cut by 2 bases, the J end by 7 bases, with 11 bases between. The CDR3 has 14 amino acids. DNA of the CDR3: TGTGCCAGCAGTTTAATTGGGGGCCCTGAAAAACTGTTTTTT. This gives the protein CASSLIGGPEKLFF.

This clonotype was detected ten times or more. The chain carries TRBV5-1 and TRBJ2-1, with 7 bases aligning to TRBD2. V was pared by 5 bases and J by 0 bases, with 2 bases of the junction left unmatched. Germline values: CDR1 SGHRS, CDR2 YFSETQ. The CDR3 contains 14 residues. CDR3 protein: CASSSGYSYNEQFF. The CDR3 DNA reads as TGCGCCAGCAGTAGCGGGTACTCCTACAATGAGCAGTTCTTC.

This clonotype was recorded many times. V is TRBV29-1 and J is TRBJ2-1; 7 bases line up with TRBD1. CDR3 size: 13 residues. J lost 4 bases, V lost 7 bases, and 7 bases had no gene match. In germline, CDR1 is SQVTM, CDR2 ANQGSEA. The CDR3 sequence is CSALGTAYNEQFF. CDR3 DNA sequence: TGCAGCGCCCTGGGGACAGCTTACAATGAGCAGTTCTTC.

This clonotype was picked up many times. The gene calls are TRBV5-1 and TRBJ1-6; 7 bases fit TRBD1. Germline V gene data show CDR1 as SGHRS and CDR2 as YFSETQ. This CDR3 region has 15 residues. Trimming removed 2 bases from V and 8 bases from J; junction bases left unmatched: 7. The CDR3 protein is CASSLRDRVDSPLHF. In DNA form, the CDR3 reads TGCGCCAGCAGCTTACGCGACAGGGTGGATTCACCCCTCCACTTT.

This clonotype was seen repeatedly, ten times or more. This chain uses TRBV6-5 with TRBJ2-1; D is ambiguous. V dropped 7 bases and J dropped 5 bases, with 9 bases sitting between them. This CDR3 comprises 12 residues. CDR1 is MNHEY and CDR2 is SVGAGI in the germline V gene. In DNA, the CDR3 is TGTGCCAGCACGGCAGGCCACAATGAGCAGTTCTTC. Its protein is CASTAGHNEQFF.

The chain is built from TRBV20-1 and TRBJ2-1; TRBD2 aligns across 9 bases. The CDR3 extends over 15 amino acids. With V trimmed by 3 bases and J by 7 bases, 10 bases remained unmatched. The germline V gene encodes CDR1 DFQATT and CDR2 SNEGSKA (reference sequence). CDR3 DNA sequence: TGCAGTGCTAGGGCGGCGGGAGGGAGGTTTAATGAGCAGTTCTTC. Its protein is CSARAAGGRFNEQFF.

In DNA, the CDR3 is TGTGCCAGCAGGGCGGATACGCAGTATTTT. This encodes CASRADTQYF. The chain joins TRBV12-3 or TRBV12-4 to TRBJ2-3; D is unclear. The CDR3 sequence is 10 residues long. The V end was cut by 6 bases, the J end by 6 bases, with 4 bases between.

This clonotype was detected a few times. The V and J genes are TRBV7-9 and TRBJ2-1; D not resolved. Germline CDR1 reads SEHNR; CDR2 reads FQNEAQ (reference sequence). With 3 bases removed from V and 10 bases from J, the gap between germline ends came to 10 bases. CDR3 length: 12 residues. The CDR3 DNA reads TGTGCCAGCAGCTTGAGGTCTCGAGAGCAGTTCTTC. Translating gives CASSLRSREQFF.

This clonotype was picked up one time. The chain carries TRBV11-2 and TRBJ2-1, with 7 positions matching TRBD2. V shed 7 bases and J 7 bases; nucleotides not matched to a gene: 13. The CDR3 has 15 residues. Germline V gives CDR1 SGHAT, CDR2 FQNNGV. The CDR3 region has the DNA TGTGCCAGCACCTTGGGACTAAGTGCTTATAATGAGCAGTTCTTC. This gives the protein CASTLGLSAYNEQFF.

The sample holds many counts of this clonotype. The chain employs TRBV6-6 and TRBJ1-6; 10 positions match TRBD1. This CDR3 has 15 amino acids. Trimming at V came to 0 bases and at J to 11 bases, leaving 4 bases not matched to a gene. Germline V gene data show CDR1 as MNHNY and CDR2 as SVGAGI (reference sequence). DNA of the CDR3: TGTGCCAGCAGTTACTCGAGGACAGGGGGACCACCCCTCCACTTT. Its translation: CASSYSRTGGPPLHF.

This clonotype was detected many times. This chain connects TRBV5-6 to TRBJ2-1; D unclear. This CDR3 is 16 amino acids long. Germline V lookup: CDR1 SGHDT, CDR2 YYEEEE. Trimming stripped 4 bases from V and 1 base from J, with 15 bases between. The CDR3 coding sequence is TGTGCCAGCAGCCCATGGGTGGATGGTTCCTACAATGAGCAGTTCTTC. It is translated as CASSPWVDGSYNEQFF. Full variable domain (remainder filled in from reference TRBV5-6 and TRBJ2-1): DAGVTQSPTHLIKTRGQQVTLRCSPKSGHDTVSWYQQALGQGPQFIFQYYEEEERQRGNFPDRFSGHQFPNYSSELNVNALLLGDSALYLCASSPWVDGSYNEQFFGPGTRLTVL.

The sample holds a few counts of this clonotype. The V gene is TRBV7-6, the J gene TRBJ2-7; 7 positions match TRBD2. This CDR3 is built from 17 residues. Germline V gene lookup returns CDR1 SGHVS and CDR2 FNYEAQ. The J segment lost 2 bases and the V segment lost 2 bases, leaving 12 bases of the junction unmatched. The DNA of the CDR3 is TGTGCCAGCAGCTTACCCAGGGAGCGGGATTTCGCCTACGAGCAGTACTTC. Its protein is CASSLPRERDFAYEQYF.

This clonotype showed up many times. The V and J genes are TRBV21-1 and TRBJ2-3; the table gives TRBD1 as D, unverified against the DNA. TRBV21-1 is a pseudogene. The CDR3 covers 14 residues. The CDR3 sequence: CASRPGHHTDTQYF. The CDR3 coding sequence is TGTGCCAGCCGACCGGGACACCACACAGATACGCAGTATTTT.

The chain employs TRBV20-1 and TRBJ2-1; 10 positions match TRBD2. V gave up 4 bases and J gave up 4 bases; unmatched junction bases: 10. This CDR3 region has 16 residues. The germline V gene encodes CDR1 DFQATT and CDR2 SNEGSKA (reference sequence). The CDR3 nucleotides are TGCAGTGCTACCGCAAGGACTAGCGGATTTTACAATGAGCAGTTCTTC. It encodes CSATARTSGFYNEQFF.

The sample holds many counts of this clonotype. The genes are TRBV27 and TRBJ2-2; D perhaps matches TRBD2 (6 bases). CDR3 length: 13 amino acids. Trimming stripped 4 bases from V and 4 bases from J, with 7 bases between. CDR1 is MNHEY and CDR2 is SMNVEV in the germline V gene (reference sequence). The CDR3 region is CASSSGVTGELFF. CDR3 DNA: TGTGCCAGCAGTTCGGGGGTCACCGGGGAGCTGTTTTTT.

The sample holds many counts of this clonotype. The chain recombines TRBV2 with TRBJ2-3; D is possibly TRBD2 (7 bases). The V end was cut by 1 base, the J end by 8 bases, with 19 bases between. The V gene's germline CDR1 is SNHLY and CDR2 FYNNEI. The CDR3 sequence is 16 residues long. CDR3 protein: CASSEGGGKKVGTQYF. The CDR3 nucleotides read TGTGCCAGCAGTGAAGGGGGGGGCAAGAAGGTTGGTACGCAGTATTTT. Full variable domain (rest looked up from reference TRBV2 and TRBJ2-3): EPEVTQTPSHQVTQMGQEVILRCVPISNHLYFYWYRQILGQKVEFLVSFYNNEISEKSEIFDDQFSVERPDGSNFTLKIRSTKLEDSAMYFCASSEGGGKKVGTQYFGPGTRLTVL.

The table lists this clonotype with many counts. This chain links TRBV5-5 with TRBJ2-7; TRBD1 might be the D (5 bases). The germline V and J ends were trimmed by 1 base and 4 bases, with 15 bases remaining between them. From germline, CDR1 is SGHKS and CDR2 YYEKEE (reference sequence). The CDR3 sequence is 15 residues long. CDR3 sequence reads: CASSLTPQEGYEQYF. CDR3 nucleotides: TGTGCCAGCAGCTTGACGCCACAGGAAGGGTACGAGCAGTACTTC.

In this sample, this clonotype turned up many times. The chain links TRBV29-1 to TRBJ2-2; no reliable D call. V was clipped by 3 bases and J by 6 bases, with 11 bases between them. CDR3 length: 13 residues. Germline V gene lookup returns CDR1 SQVTM and CDR2 ANQGSEA. The CDR3 sequence is CSVDGILSGELFF. CDR3 in DNA: TGCAGCGTTGATGGGATTCTGTCCGGGGAGCTGTTTTTT.

The table lists this clonotype with many counts. V is TRBV5-1 and J is TRBJ2-7, with TRBD1 identical over 7 bases. V shed 4 bases and J 3 bases; nucleotides not matched to a gene: 7. This CDR3 is built from 14 residues. CDR1 and CDR2 (germline): SGHRS, YFSETQ. Here the CDR3 DNA reads TGCGCCAGCAGCCCGAAACAGGGGTTCTACGAGCAGTACTTC. Translating it yields CASSPKQGFYEQYF.

The chain is built from TRBV29-1 and TRBJ2-1; 8 positions match TRBD2. The V gene end was trimmed by 6 bases and the J gene end by 6 bases; junction bases not matched to a gene: 10. Germline CDR1 SQVTM, CDR2 ANQGSEA. This CDR3 is built from 14 residues. CDR3 sequence (DNA): TGCAGCGTCCCCATAGCGGGAATACTCAATGAGCAGTTCTTC. Translated: CSVPIAGILNEQFF.

This clonotype was recorded many times. The CDR3 DNA sequence: TGCGCCAGCAGCCTACGGACTAGCGGAGACAATGAGCAGTTCTTC. It encodes CASSLRTSGDNEQFF. The rearrangement links TRBV4-3 to TRBJ2-1, with 10 bases lining up with TRBD2. Germline loops: CDR1 LGHNA, CDR2 YSLEER. The CDR3 length is 15 residues. With 4 bases clipped from V and 5 bases from J, the junction kept 5 bases outside the gene matches.

The V and J genes are TRBV12-3 or TRBV12-4 and TRBJ2-2; 11 nucleotides agree with TRBD2. V trimming: 8 bases; J trimming: 5 bases; junction bases outside the gene matches: 10. CDR3 length: 16 amino acids. The CDR3 coding sequence is TGTGCCAGCGGCAGACTAGCGGGGAGGTTTACCGGGGAGCTGTTTTTT. Residues: CASGRLAGRFTGELFF.